The 6 T cell receptor beta chains reported below all come from one sample, sequenced in a study of type 1 and type 2 diabetes patients. PCR was run on genomic DNA. Multiplex PCR with 30 forward and 13 reverse primers amplified the TCR beta CDR3. One entry per CDR3 protein results from TCRdb running MiXCR on the multiplex PCR reads. The table shows 250,000 to 300,000 distinct CDR3 sequences, with roughly 48% occurring only once. Sequencing input: peripheral blood mononuclear cells (PBMCs). The receptors were gathered from a man between 18 and 29 years old with type 2 diabetes.

This clonotype occurred many times. The V gene is TRBV2, the J gene TRBJ2-7; D is ambiguous. CDR1 is SNHLY, CDR2 FYNNEI, per germline. V gave up 8 bases and J gave up 0 bases, with 11 bases separating them. The length of the CDR3 is 13 residues. The CDR3: CASLMVSSYEQYF. The DNA for the CDR3 is TGTGCCAGCCTGATGGTCTCCTCCTACGAGCAGTACTTC.

The chain recombines TRBV5-1 with TRBJ1-1; 7 bases line up with TRBD1. Trimming cost V 3 bases and J 10 bases; bases outside gene matches: 12. The CDR3 runs 14 residues. CDR1 and CDR2 from the germline V gene are SGHRS and YFSETQ. Written as DNA, the CDR3 is TGCGCCAGCAGCTATACAATTACAGGGGAGGGAGCTTTCTTT. Translating gives CASSYTITGEGAFF.

This clonotype appeared a few times. The chain links TRBV18 to TRBJ1-1, with 9 bases lining up with TRBD1. Germline CDR1 reads KGHSH; CDR2 reads LQKENI. The trim removed 3 bases at V and 1 base at J, leaving 3 bases unmatched. The CDR3 is 15 amino acids. The CDR3 bases are TGTGCCAGCTCACCGGGGACAGGGTGGAACACTGAAGCTTTCTTT. Translation gives CASSPGTGWNTEAFF. The variable domain in full, with the rest retrieved from reference TRBV18 and TRBJ1-1, is NAGVMQNPRHLVRRRGQEARLRCSPMKGHSHVYWYRQLPEEGLKFMVYLQKENIIDESGMPKERFSAEFPKEGPSILRIQQVVRGDSAAYFCASSPGTGWNTEAFFGQGTRLTVV.

V is TRBV15 and J is TRBJ2-3, with TRBD2 as a possible D gene (5 bases). Trimming cost V 1 base and J 5 bases, with 13 bases left between them. CDR3 length: 15 residues. Per germline, CDR1 LNHNV and CDR2 YYDKDF (reference sequence). The CDR3 reads CATSRARGEGDTQYF. DNA of the CDR3: TGTGCCACCAGCAGAGCACGGGGTGAAGGAGATACGCAGTATTTT. The full variable domain, its missing parts supplied by reference TRBV15 and TRBJ2-3, is DAMVIQNPRYQVTQFGKPVTLSCSQTLNHNVMYWYQQKSSQAPKLLFHYYDKDFNNEADTPDNFQSRRPNTSFCFLDIRSPGLGDTAMYLCATSRARGEGDTQYFGPGTRLTVL.

The V gene is TRBV5-8, the J gene TRBJ1-6; possibly TRBD1 for D (5 bases). V gave up 4 bases and J gave up 0 bases, with 17 bases separating them. The CDR3 has 18 amino acids. In germline, CDR1 is SGHTS, CDR2 YDEGEE. The CDR3 reads CASSRSTASSSYNSPLHF. The DNA of the CDR3 is TGTGCCAGCAGCCGATCGACAGCCTCCAGCTCCTATAATTCACCCCTCCACTTT.

V usage is TRBV19 and J usage is TRBJ1-6; perhaps TRBD1 as D (6 bases). This CDR3 contains 14 residues. CDR1 LNHDA and CDR2 SQIVND come from the germline V gene (reference sequence). Trimming cost V 5 bases and J 7 bases, with 12 bases left between them. CDR3 sequence reads: CASSRGGLNSPLHF. CDR3 DNA sequence: TGTGCCAGTAGTCGAGGGGGTCTGAATTCACCCCTCCACTTT.